This record concerns one T cell receptor beta chain sequence. Germline loops: CDR1 WNHNN, CDR2 SYGVQD (reference sequence). The V end lost 2 bases, the J end lost 3 bases, and 15 bases lay between the germline ends. The CDR3 covers 16 residues. Profiling relied on immunoSEQ multiplex PCR, and the TCRdb table lists in-frame clones only, not all of them. This sample has more than 80,000 clones, with nearly 97% found just once. The data were obtained in a study of technical replicates of blood from several donors. The receptor comes from a human donor in good health. The rearrangement links TRBV10-1 to TRBJ2-3; D uncertain. Sample: T cells isolated from PBMCs. CDR3 in amino acids: CASSELGVVPTDTQYF. CDR3 coding DNA: TGCGCCAGCAGTGAGCTAGGAGTCGTTCCAACAGATACGCAGTATTTT.